One T cell receptor beta chain is described in this entry. Its matching antigen is unknown. This sample is part of a study of T cells in Graves' hyperthyroidism and ophthalmopathy. Amplification of TCR beta CDR3 regions was performed using RNA transcripts as template. A set of HTBI primers served as the primers for a first-round RT-PCR of the TCR CDR3. TCRdb reprocessed the multiplex PCR reads with MiXCR, giving one entry per CDR3 protein. The data show about 720,000 distinct CDR3 sequences, 16% seen once. The CDR3 length is 13 residues. From germline, CDR1 is DFQATT and CDR2 SNEGSKA (reference sequence). Trimming removed 2 bases from V and 8 bases from J, with 13 bases in between. Study-wide findings and caveats: Most thyroid clonotypes expanded above 0.001 were also detected in blood.

V is TRBV20-1 and J is TRBJ2-1, with D perhaps TRBD2 (5 bases). This clonotype was obtained from a man in his late teens or twenties with Graves' hyperthyroidism. The sample comprised blood. The CDR3 bases are TGCAGTGCTAGACCCTTGACCGGGGATGAGCAGTTCTTC. It encodes CSARPLTGDEQFF.